The present entry profiles one TCR beta chain with its context. This clonotype showed up many times. The specificity of this receptor is unknown. No much larger clonotype is one base removed from it; base qualities were not supplied. CDR1 SGDLS and CDR2 YYNGEE were looked up in the germline V gene. Trimming accounts for 0 bases at V and 4 bases at J, while the number of junction bases matched to no gene is 2. The CDR3 starts with the cysteine, ends with the phenylalanine, and has 14 residues. Only the CDR3 region is kept as DNA, spanning 42 bases read in frame from base 1. Moderately to severely active disease, a Clinical Activity Score of at least 3, a NOSPECS grade of at least 4, and a duration under 3 months were present in ophthalmopathy patients. The study excluded patients with uncontrolled infections, other autoimmune diseases, pregnancy or lactation. Diagnoses were established on the basis of clinical symptoms, serum thyroxine and TRAb, thyroid ultrasound, and orbital computed tomography. PBMCs were separated from under 11 ml of fresh peripheral blood using Ficoll-Paque density gradient centrifugation. Trizol reagent was used to extract total RNA, and RNA quality was then checked on an Agilent 2100 Bioanalyzer.

TCR beta CDR3 regions were amplified from RNA transcripts. The TCR CDR3 was subjected to a first round of RT-PCR using the HTBI primer set and the Qiagen OneStep RT-PCR kit. The libraries were constructed in a second round of multiplex PCR and then size-selected and purified. The libraries were sequenced on an Illumina HiSeq2000 using paired-end 100 bp reads. Per the authors' processing: Raw data were processed with SOAPnuke, discarding reads with adapters, uncalled bases, mean Phred below 15, or no exact constant-primer or identifier match. COPE v1.2.5 was used to merge high-quality paired reads, and clonotypes were defined as unique nucleotide sequences. MiTCR v1.1 was used to align the clonotypes against IMGT TRBV, TRBD and TRBJ reference segments. Only V-J combinations with frequency above 0.0001, covering roughly 99% of repertoires, were analysed. The TCS score was defined as the ratio of F50 (clonal expansion) to E x V (chaos), calculated using BLOSUM62-based TCRdist between CDR3 peptides within each V-J. Welch's t-statistics and random forest reduced roughly 540 V-J features to roughly 13, which were used in a naive Bayes classifier (R e1071). TCRdb reanalyzed the raw reads on its own, using fastp at Q25 for trimming and MiXCR for clone calling, and kept in-frame beta chains. Every distinct CDR3 protein forms one entry, paired with its most common genes and DNA. The V and J calls were not made by the authors but by TCRdb's processing. The sample table holds about 260,000 distinct CDR3 sequences, of which around 17% were seen once. The ten largest clones represent around 26% of the sample.

The data originate from a study of T cells in Graves' hyperthyroidism and ophthalmopathy (dated 2019 in TCRdb). For the study in its entirety: Peripheral blood samples were taken at the time of initial diagnosis, prior to any treatment. A discovery cohort of fewer than 110 patients, roughly 43 with Graves' ophthalmopathy and over 55 with stable Graves' hyperthyroidism, was used to find distinguishing TCR V-J signatures. An independent validation cohort of around 19 hyperthyroidism patients and 17 patients who later progressed to ophthalmopathy tested prospective prediction of ophthalmopathy. Once sampling was done, hyperthyroidism patients were given methimazole at a starting dose of 30 mg daily, whereas ophthalmopathy patients were given high-dose intravenous methylprednisolone. The roughly 91 discovery patients were randomly divided into training and test sets at a 7:3 ratio. In roughly six Graves' hyperthyroidism patients, the study also compared T-cell repertoires from thyroid tissue with T-cell repertoires from blood. The paper reports TCR Vbeta CDR3 sequencing of over 130 peripheral blood samples: under 45 ophthalmopathy, about 75 hyperthyroidism and around 17 progressor patients. The full study reports these points: No statistical method was used to fix the sample size in advance, and group allocation was not hidden from the investigators. In validation, progression to ophthalmopathy was predicted by the model with almost 71% sensitivity and 72% to 85% specificity, a median of 6.5 months before onset. A model built on a 13 V-J signature distinguished ophthalmopathy from stable hyperthyroidism, reaching around 90% sensitivity and 81.08% specificity in cross-validation and 80%/75% in testing. Most expanded thyroid clonotypes (frequency above 0.001) were also detected in blood, a finding suggesting that blood repertoires may reflect thyroid immune responses.

The sequenced sample was blood. Recombination connected TRBV9 to TRBJ2-7; 9 bases in between match TRBD1. The sequence derives from a woman aged 18-29 years with Graves' ophthalmopathy. The DNA sequence reads TGTGCCAGCAGCGTAGCCGGACAGGGGTACGAGCAGTACTTC. Its protein product is CASSVAGQGYEQYF.